These 11 T cell receptor beta chains share one sample of origin, sequenced in a study of blood T cell repertoires in COVID-19. Generated by immunoSEQ multiplex PCR, the TCRdb table keeps only in-frame clones and is missing some. The sample has under 85,000 clones; around 80% are singletons. The sequenced sample consisted of peripheral blood. All receptors come from a man older than 75 with acute or convalescent COVID-19.

Notes on this clone: The junction departs from the called germline gene at one end, perhaps through a read error. The V and J genes are TRBV2 and TRBJ1-2; D call uncertain. This CDR3 has 13 residues. CDR1 and CDR2 from the germline V gene are SNHLY and FYNNEI. The DNA for the CDR3 is TGTGCCAGCAGAGAAGCCAGGTCTGAAGGCTACACCTTC. It translates to CASREARSEGYTF.

This chain uses TRBV30 with TRBJ1-4; 7 bases are a match to TRBD1. The CDR3 length is 15 residues. The germline CDR1 and CDR2 sequences are GTSNPN and SVGIG (reference sequence). Trimming took 4 bases from V and 4 from J; bases not matched to a gene: 9. Here the CDR3 reads CAWTHSTGINEKLFF. CDR3 DNA sequence: TGTGCCTGGACTCATTCGACAGGGATTAATGAAAAACTGTTTTTT.

In DNA, the CDR3 is TGTGCCTTTTACAGGGGGGTGGACACCGGGGAGCTGTTTTTT. It is translated as CAFYRGVDTGELFF. The chain uses TRBV6-5 and TRBJ2-2, with 8 bases that match TRBD1. The CDR3 loop spans 14 amino acids. Germline loops: CDR1 MNHEY, CDR2 SVGAGI. V trimming: 11 bases; J trimming: 3 bases; junction bases outside the gene matches: 8.

This chain uses TRBV28 with TRBJ1-3, with D hard to call. The germline V gene has CDR1 MDHEN and CDR2 SYDVKM. The germline V and J ends were trimmed by 5 bases and 1 base, with 12 bases remaining between them. This CDR3 is built from 15 residues. This chain's CDR3 is CASSPPGRSGNTIYF. Written as DNA, the CDR3 is TGTGCCAGCAGTCCCCCCGGCAGGTCTGGAAACACCATATATTTT.

The rearrangement joins TRBV6-6 to TRBJ1-5; D remains unclear. The CDR3 totals 14 residues. Per germline, CDR1 MNHNY and CDR2 SVGAGI (reference sequence). The V end was cut by 2 bases, the J end by 4 bases, with 9 bases between. CDR3 sequence (DNA): TGTGCCAGCAGTTACCCCCAGTCTAATCAGCCCCAGCATTTT. Protein sequence: CASSYPQSNQPQHF.

The CDR3 DNA sequence: TGCGCCAGCAGCCTGCGACAGGGGCCTCATACCGGGGAGCTGTTTTTT. Its translation is CASSLRQGPHTGELFF. The chain combines TRBV4-3 with TRBJ2-2, with 8 positions matching TRBD1. CDR1 is LGHNA and CDR2 is YSLEER in the germline V gene. The ends lost 4 bases at V and 5 bases at J; junction bases unmatched: 9. This CDR3 comprises 16 residues.

The CDR3 nucleotides read TGTGCCAGCAGCCAATTCAGCGGTGCGGATGAAAAACTGTTTTTT. Its protein product is CASSQFSGADEKLFF. This sequence joins TRBV3-1 (or the pseudogene TRBV3-2) and TRBJ1-4; no firm D call. V was shortened by 2 bases and J by 6 bases, with 13 bases between the two germline ends. Germline V gives CDR1 LGHDT, CDR2 YNNKEL (reference sequence). The CDR3 consists of 15 residues.

This clone has a single count. The rearrangement links TRBV18 to TRBJ2-1; TRBD1 agrees at 7 bases. This CDR3 has 21 residues. Germline V gene sequence: CDR1 KGHSH, CDR2 LQKENI. With V trimmed by 0 bases and J by 0 bases, 17 bases remained unmatched. CDR3 in amino acids: CASSPPRFGTARQSSYNEQFF. CDR3 nucleotide sequence: TGTGCCAGCTCACCACCTCGCTTCGGGACAGCCAGACAGAGCTCCTACAATGAGCAGTTCTTC.

This clone occurred a few times. The rearrangement uses TRBV11-2 and TRBJ2-7, with 7 bases fitting TRBD2. After removal of 2 bases from V and 4 bases from J, the junction contained 8 bases not matched to a gene. The CDR3 runs 15 residues. CDR1 is SGHAT and CDR2 is FQNNGV in the germline V gene. CDR3 residues: CASSLNAGVWYEQYF. CDR3 in DNA: TGTGCCAGCAGCTTAAATGCGGGGGTCTGGTACGAGCAGTACTTC.

J is TRBJ1-1 and V is TRBV7-8; D is unclear. Per germline, CDR1 SGHVS and CDR2 FQNEAQ. The CDR3 extends over 15 amino acids. V lost 5 bases and J 5 bases, leaving 18 bases between the germline ends. This CDR3 is CASSRGSSFLTEAFF. The DNA of the CDR3 is TGTGCCAGCAGCCGAGGGAGCAGCTTCCTAACTGAAGCTTTCTTT.

The chain carries TRBV7-8 and TRBJ1-3; D remains unclear. The CDR3 covers 15 residues. V lost 2 bases to trimming and J lost 3 bases, with 11 bases between them. From germline, CDR1 is SGHVS and CDR2 FQNEAQ. The CDR3 loop is CASSLFSSVGNTIYF. The CDR3 nucleotides are TGTGCCAGCAGCTTATTCTCTTCGGTTGGAAACACCATATATTTT.